This TCR beta chain appears in the sequencing data of a study of shared T cell receptors in the human thymus. V lost 5 bases and J 1 base, leaving 11 bases between the germline ends. Germline CDR1 reads SGHVS; CDR2 reads FQNEAQ. The CDR3 length is 15 residues. Only in-frame clones appear in the TCRdb table, and some are missing; sequencing was by immunoSEQ multiplex PCR. The repertoire holds approximately 730,000 clones, with approximately 85% as singletons. These data were likewise used in another study, on human thymus T cells. That paper notes: There were highly overlapping thymic repertoires among unrelated individuals, as related research reported.

The chain joins TRBV7-8 to TRBJ2-2; D is perhaps TRBD1 (6 bases). Sequencing was carried out using thymocytes. The receptor comes from a girl in the first two years of life with a congenital heart defect. As DNA, the CDR3 is TGTGCCAGCAGCCTACGACAGGTGAACACCGGGGAGCTGTTTTTT. Translating it yields CASSLRQVNTGELFF.